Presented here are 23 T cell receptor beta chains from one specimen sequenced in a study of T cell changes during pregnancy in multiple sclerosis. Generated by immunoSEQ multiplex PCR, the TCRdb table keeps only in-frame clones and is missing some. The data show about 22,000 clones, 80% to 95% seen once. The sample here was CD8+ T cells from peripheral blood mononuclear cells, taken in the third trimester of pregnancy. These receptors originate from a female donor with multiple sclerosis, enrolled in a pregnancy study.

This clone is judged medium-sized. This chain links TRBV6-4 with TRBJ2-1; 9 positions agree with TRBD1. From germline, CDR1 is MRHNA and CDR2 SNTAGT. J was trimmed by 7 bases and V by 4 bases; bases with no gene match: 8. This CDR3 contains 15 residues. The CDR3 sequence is CASSGTGQGINEQFF. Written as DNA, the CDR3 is TGTGCCAGCAGTGGGACGGGACAGGGTATTAATGAGCAGTTCTTC.

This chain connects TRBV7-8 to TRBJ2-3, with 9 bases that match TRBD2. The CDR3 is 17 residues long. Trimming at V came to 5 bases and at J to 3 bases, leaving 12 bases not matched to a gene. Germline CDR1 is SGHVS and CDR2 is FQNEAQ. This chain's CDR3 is CASSPTVAGGKTDTQYF. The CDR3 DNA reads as TGTGCCAGCAGCCCCACCGTGGCGGGGGGGAAGACAGATACGCAGTATTTT.

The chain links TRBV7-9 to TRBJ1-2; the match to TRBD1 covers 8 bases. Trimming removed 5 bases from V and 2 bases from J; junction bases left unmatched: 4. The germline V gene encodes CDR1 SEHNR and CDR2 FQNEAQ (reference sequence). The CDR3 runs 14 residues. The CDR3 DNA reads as TGTGCCAGCAGCCCGCGGACAGGGAACTATGGCTACACCTTC. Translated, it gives CASSPRTGNYGYTF.

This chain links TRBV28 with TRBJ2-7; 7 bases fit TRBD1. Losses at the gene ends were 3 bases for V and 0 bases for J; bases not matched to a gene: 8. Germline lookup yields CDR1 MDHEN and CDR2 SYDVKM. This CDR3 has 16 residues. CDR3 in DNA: TGTGCCAGCAGTTTCGCCCGGGACAGAGTCTCCTACGAGCAGTACTTC. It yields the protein CASSFARDRVSYEQYF.

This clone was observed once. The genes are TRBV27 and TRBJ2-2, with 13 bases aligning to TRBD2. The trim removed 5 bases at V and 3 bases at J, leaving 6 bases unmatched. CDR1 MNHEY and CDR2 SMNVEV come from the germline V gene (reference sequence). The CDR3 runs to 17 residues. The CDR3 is CASSLGLAGADTGELFF. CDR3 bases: TGTGCCAGCAGTCTTGGACTAGCGGGGGCCGACACCGGGGAGCTGTTTTTT.

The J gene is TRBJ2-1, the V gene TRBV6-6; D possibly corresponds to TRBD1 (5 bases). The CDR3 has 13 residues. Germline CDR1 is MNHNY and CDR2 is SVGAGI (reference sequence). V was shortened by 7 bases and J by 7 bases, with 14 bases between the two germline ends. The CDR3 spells CASIPPKGNEQFF. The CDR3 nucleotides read TGTGCCAGCATCCCTCCTAAGGGGAATGAGCAGTTCTTC.

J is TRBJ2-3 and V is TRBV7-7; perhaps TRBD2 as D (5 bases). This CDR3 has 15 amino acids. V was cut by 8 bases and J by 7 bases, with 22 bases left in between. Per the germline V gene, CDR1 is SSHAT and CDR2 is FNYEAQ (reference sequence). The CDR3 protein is CASSPDRGIANTQYF. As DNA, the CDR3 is TGTGCCAGCTCCCCCGACCGGGGAATTGCTAATACGCAGTATTTT.

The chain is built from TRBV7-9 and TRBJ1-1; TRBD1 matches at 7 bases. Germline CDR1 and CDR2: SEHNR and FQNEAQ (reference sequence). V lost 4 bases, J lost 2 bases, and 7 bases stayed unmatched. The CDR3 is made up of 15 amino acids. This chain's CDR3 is CASSSDRVINTEAFF. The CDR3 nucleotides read TGTGCCAGCAGCTCTGACAGGGTGATTAACACTGAAGCTTTCTTT.

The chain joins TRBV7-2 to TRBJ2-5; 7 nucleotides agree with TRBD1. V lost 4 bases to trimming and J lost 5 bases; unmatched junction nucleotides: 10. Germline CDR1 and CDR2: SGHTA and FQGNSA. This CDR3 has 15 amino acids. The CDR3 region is CASSSPDRSWETQYF. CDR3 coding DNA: TGTGCCAGCAGCTCCCCGGACAGGTCCTGGGAGACCCAGTACTTC.

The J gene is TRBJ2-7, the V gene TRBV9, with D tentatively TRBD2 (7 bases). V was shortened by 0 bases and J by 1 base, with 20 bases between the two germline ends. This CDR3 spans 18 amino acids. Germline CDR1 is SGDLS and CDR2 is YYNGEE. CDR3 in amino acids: CASSVGGGSSHLSYEQYF. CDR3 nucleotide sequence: TGTGCCAGCAGCGTAGGGGGGGGCTCAAGCCACCTTTCCTACGAGCAGTACTTC.

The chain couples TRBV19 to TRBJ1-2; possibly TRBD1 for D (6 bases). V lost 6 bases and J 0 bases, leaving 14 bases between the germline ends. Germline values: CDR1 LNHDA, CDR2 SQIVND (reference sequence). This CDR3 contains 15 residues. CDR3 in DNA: TGTGCCAGTAGCCCTTGGGACACAGCTAACTATGGCTACACCTTC. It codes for CASSPWDTANYGYTF.

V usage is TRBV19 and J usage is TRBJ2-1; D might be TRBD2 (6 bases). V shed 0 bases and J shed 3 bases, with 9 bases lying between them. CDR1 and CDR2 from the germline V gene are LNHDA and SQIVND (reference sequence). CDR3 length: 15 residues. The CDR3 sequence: CASSIESGRYNEQFF. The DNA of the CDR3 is TGTGCCAGTAGTATAGAAAGCGGGCGCTACAATGAGCAGTTCTTC.

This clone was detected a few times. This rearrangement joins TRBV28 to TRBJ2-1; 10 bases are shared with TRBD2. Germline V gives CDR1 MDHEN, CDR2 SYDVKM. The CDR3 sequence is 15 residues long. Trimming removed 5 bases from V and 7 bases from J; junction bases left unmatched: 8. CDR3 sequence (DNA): TGTGCCAGCAGTCCTCAGGGACTAGCGACAAATGAGCAGTTCTTC. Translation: CASSPQGLATNEQFF.

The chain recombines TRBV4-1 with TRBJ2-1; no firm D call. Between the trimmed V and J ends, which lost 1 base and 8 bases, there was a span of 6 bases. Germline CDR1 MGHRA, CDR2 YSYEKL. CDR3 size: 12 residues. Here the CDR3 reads CASSQGVDEQFF. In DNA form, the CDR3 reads TGCGCCAGCAGCCAAGGAGTTGATGAGCAGTTCTTC.

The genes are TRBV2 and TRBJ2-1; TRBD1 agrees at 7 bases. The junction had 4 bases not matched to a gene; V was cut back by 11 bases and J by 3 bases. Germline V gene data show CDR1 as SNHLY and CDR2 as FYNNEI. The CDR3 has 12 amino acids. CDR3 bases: TGTGCCGGACAGGACAGCTACAATGAGCAGTTCTTC. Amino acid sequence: CAGQDSYNEQFF.

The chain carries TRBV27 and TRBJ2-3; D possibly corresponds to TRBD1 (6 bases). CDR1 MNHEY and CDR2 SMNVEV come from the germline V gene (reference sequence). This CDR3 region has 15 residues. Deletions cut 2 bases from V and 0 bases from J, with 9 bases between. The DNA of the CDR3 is TGTGCCAGCAGTTTAACAGGGATTAGCACAGATACGCAGTATTTT. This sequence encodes CASSLTGISTDTQYF.

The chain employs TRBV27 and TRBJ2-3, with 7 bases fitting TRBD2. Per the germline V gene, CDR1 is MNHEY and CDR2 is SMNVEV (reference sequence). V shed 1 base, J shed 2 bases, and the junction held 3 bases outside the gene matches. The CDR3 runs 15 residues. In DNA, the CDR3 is TGTGCCAGCAGTTTATGGCGGGGGAACACAGATACGCAGTATTTT. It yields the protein CASSLWRGNTDTQYF.

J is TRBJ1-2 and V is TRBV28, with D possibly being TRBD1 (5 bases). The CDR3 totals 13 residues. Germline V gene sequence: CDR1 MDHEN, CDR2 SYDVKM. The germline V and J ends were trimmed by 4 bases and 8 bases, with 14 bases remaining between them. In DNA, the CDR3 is TGTGCCAGCAGTTGGATGGGGCCGGACGGCTACACCTTC. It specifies CASSWMGPDGYTF.

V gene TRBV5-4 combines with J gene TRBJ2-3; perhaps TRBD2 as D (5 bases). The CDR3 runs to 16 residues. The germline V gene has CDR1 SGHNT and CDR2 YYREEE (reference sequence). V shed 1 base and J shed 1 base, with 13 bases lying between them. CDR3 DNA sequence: TGTGCCAGCAGCTTGAGAGGGTCGGTGGGCACAGATACGCAGTATTTT. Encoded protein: CASSLRGSVGTDTQYF.

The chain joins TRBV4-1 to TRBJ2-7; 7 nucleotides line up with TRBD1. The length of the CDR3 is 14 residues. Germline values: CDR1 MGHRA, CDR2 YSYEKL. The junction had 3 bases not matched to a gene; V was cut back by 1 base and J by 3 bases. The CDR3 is CASSQVGDSYEQYF. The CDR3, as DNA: TGCGCCAGCAGCCAAGTAGGGGACAGCTACGAGCAGTACTTC.

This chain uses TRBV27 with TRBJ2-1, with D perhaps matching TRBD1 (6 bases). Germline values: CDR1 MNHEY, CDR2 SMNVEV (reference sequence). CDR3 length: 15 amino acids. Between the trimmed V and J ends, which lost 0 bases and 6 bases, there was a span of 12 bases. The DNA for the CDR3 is TGTGCCAGCAGTTTATCCAGGGGTTACGGCAATGAGCAGTTCTTC. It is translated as CASSLSRGYGNEQFF.

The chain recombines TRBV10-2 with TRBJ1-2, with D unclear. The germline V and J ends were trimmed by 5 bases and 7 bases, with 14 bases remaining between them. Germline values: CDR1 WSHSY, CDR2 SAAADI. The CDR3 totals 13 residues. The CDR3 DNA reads TGCGCCAGCAGTCAGGAATGGGCTTTTGGCTACACCTTC. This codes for CASSQEWAFGYTF.

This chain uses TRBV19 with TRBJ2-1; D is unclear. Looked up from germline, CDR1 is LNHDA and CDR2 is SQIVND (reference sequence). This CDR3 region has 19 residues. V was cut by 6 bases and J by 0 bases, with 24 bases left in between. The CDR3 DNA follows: TGTGCCAGTAGCTTGGTCCGACTCCCCTACGCGAGCTCCTACAATGAGCAGTTCTTC. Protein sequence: CASSLVRLPYASSYNEQFF.